This T cell receptor (beta chain) comes out of a study of blood T cell repertoires in COVID-19. Turning to the study itself: The samples span acute and convalescent COVID-19 from the United States, Italy and Spain.

In the original analysis: How many nucleated cells were present was estimated from reference gene primer amplification. The table came from immunoSEQ multiplex PCR; TCRdb's copy has only in-frame clones and leaves some out. Clone size and V and J calls were adopted from that table, with D and trimming inferred from the DNA. Altogether around 340,000 clones are present, about 86% being singletons, with the ten largest covering about 4.2%. Participants' reported clinical history set cohort assignment. The origin of this receptor is a woman between 35 and 50 years old with acute COVID-19. Material: PBMCs or T cells enriched from blood (not recorded which).

This CDR3 reads CASSYGWGRGRPENEKLFF. The CDR3 nucleotides read TGTGCCAGCAGTTATGGGTGGGGCAGGGGGCGCCCCGAGAATGAAAAACTGTTTTTT. The V and J genes are TRBV27 and TRBJ1-4; 8 bases map to TRBD1. CDR1 and CDR2 from the germline V gene are MNHEY and SMNVEV (reference sequence). The CDR3 has 19 amino acids. V was clipped by 4 bases and J by 5 bases; unmatched bases: 18.